The entry below gives a single T cell receptor beta chain sequence along with its context. This record comes from a study of CD8 T cells in Susac syndrome. With random hexamers, reverse transcription was performed on roughly 0.45 to 1 ug of RNA. The immunoSEQ assay covered 54 Vbeta and 13 Jbeta segments for CDR3. TCRdb re-called the immunoSEQ multiplex PCR reads with MiXCR, one entry per CDR3 protein. The sample lists under 200,000 distinct CDR3 sequences; 91% were seen once. Trimming removed 5 bases at V and 7 bases at J, with 19 bases between. Germline-derived CDR1 and CDR2 are SGHRS and YFSETQ. The CDR3 is 14 amino acids.

Sequenced material: CD4+ T cells from PBMCs. The V and J genes are TRBV5-1 and TRBJ2-7; TRBD1 might be the D (6 bases). The clonotype originates from a human donor with Susac syndrome. The CDR3 spells CASSPTAGTPEQYF. The CDR3 nucleotides are TGCGCCAGCAGTCCTACCGCCGGGACACCAGAGCAGTACTTC.